This T cell receptor (beta chain) was captured in a study of blood T cell repertoires in COVID-19. At the level of the study: Some COVID-19 samples were acute and others convalescent; all came from the United States, Italy and Spain. T cells, B-cell-depleted T cells, or PBMCs supplied cDNA or gDNA.

Trimming left V 1 base short and J 4 bases short, with 12 bases between. Germline CDR1 is SGHAT and CDR2 is FQNNGV. CDR3 length: 15 amino acids. Original analysis: Quantification of nucleated cells was approximated via reference gene primer amplification. Assay used: immunoSEQ multiplex PCR; TCRdb lists only in-frame clones, some missing. That table supplies the V and J calls and clone size; D and trimming were determined from the DNA. The table records fewer than 300,000 clones, under 90% of them present only once. The specimen was peripheral blood. V and J are TRBV11-2 and TRBJ2-3; D not resolved. The receptor's source is a woman aged 50 to 60 who had recovered from COVID-19. DNA for the CDR3: TGTGCCAGCAGCTTAGGGCCACCCCGGGCAGATACGCAGTATTTT. Translated: CASSLGPPRADTQYF.